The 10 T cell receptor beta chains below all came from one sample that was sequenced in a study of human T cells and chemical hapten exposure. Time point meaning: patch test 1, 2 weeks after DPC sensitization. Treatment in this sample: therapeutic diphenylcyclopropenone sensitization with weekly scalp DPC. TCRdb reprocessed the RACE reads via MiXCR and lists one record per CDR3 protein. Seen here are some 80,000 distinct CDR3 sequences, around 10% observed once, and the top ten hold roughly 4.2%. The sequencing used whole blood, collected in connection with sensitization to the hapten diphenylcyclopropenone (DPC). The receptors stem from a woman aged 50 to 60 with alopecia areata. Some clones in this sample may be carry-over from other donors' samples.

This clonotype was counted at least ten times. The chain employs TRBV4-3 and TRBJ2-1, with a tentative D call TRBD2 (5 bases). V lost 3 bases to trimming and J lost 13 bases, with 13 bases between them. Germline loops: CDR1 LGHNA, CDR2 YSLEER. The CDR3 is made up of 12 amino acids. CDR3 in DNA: TGCGCCAGCAGCCAGACGGGGAGCACCCAGTTCTTC. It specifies CASSQTGSTQFF.

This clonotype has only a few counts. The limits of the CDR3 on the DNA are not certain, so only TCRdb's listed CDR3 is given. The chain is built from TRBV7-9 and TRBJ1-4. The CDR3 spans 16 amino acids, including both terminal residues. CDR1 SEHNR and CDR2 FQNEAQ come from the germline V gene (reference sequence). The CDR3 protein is CASSLGTSGRNEKLFF.

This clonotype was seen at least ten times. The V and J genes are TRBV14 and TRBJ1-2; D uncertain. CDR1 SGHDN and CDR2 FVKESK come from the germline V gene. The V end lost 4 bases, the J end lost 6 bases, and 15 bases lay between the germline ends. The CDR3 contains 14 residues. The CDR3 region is CASSLQGLGDGYTF. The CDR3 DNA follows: TGTGCCAGCAGCCTCCAAGGCTTAGGCGATGGCTACACCTTC.

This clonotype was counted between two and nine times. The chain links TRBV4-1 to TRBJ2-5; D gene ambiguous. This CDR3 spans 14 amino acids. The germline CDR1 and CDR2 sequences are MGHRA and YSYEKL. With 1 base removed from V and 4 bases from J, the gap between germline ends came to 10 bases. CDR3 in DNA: TGCGCCAGCAGCCAAGGGAACAGACTAGAGACCCAGTACTTC. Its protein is CASSQGNRLETQYF.

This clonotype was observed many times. CDR3 loop: CSVETQYF. DNA of the CDR3: TGCAGCGTTGAAACGCAGTATTTT. This rearrangement joins TRBV29-1 to TRBJ2-3; no clear D gene. The CDR3 loop spans 8 amino acids. CDR1 SQVTM and CDR2 ANQGSEA come from the germline V gene. V was clipped by 2 bases and J by 9 bases, with 0 bases between them.

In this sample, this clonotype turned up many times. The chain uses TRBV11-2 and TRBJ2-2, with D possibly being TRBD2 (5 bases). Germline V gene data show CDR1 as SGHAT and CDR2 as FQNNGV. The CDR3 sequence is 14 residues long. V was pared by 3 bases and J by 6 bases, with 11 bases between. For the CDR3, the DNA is TGTGCCAGCAGCTTGTTCTGGGAGTCCGGGGAGCTGTTTTTT. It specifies CASSLFWESGELFF.

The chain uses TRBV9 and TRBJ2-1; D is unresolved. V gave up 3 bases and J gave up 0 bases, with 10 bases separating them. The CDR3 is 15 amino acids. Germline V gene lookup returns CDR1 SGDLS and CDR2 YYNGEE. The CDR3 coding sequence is TGTGCCAGCAGCGCAGGACGGAACTCCTACAATGAGCAGTTCTTC. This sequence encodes CASSAGRNSYNEQFF.

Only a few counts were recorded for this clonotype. The CDR3 loop is CASSSGGRGLQDGYTF. The CDR3, as DNA: TGTGCCAGTAGTAGCGGGGGGCGCGGATTACAGGATGGCTACACCTTC. J is TRBJ1-2 and V is TRBV19; D is possibly TRBD1 (6 bases). CDR1 is LNHDA, CDR2 SQIVND, per germline (reference sequence). The CDR3 runs 16 residues. V was cut by 4 bases and J by 6 bases, with 21 bases left in between.

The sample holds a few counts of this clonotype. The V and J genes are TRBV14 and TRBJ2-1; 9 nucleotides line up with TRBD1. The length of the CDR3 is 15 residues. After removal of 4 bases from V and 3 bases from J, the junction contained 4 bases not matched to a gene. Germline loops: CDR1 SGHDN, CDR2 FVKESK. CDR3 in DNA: TGTGCCAGCAGCCGGGACAGGGCTTTCTACAATGAGCAGTTCTTC. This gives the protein CASSRDRAFYNEQFF.

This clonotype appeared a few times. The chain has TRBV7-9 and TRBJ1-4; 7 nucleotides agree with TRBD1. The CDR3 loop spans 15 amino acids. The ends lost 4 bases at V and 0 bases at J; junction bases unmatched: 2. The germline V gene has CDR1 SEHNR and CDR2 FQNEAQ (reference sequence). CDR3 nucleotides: TGTGCCAGCAGCTGGGGACAGACAACTAATGAAAAACTGTTTTTT. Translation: CASSWGQTTNEKLFF.